This T cell receptor (beta chain) was profiled in a study of CD8 T cells in Susac syndrome. The CDR3 consists of 15 residues. Germline lookup yields CDR1 MNHEY and CDR2 SVGEGT. The V gene lost 0 bases and the J gene lost 7 bases, with 13 bases spanning the gap. Reverse transcription used roughly 0.5 to 1 ug RNA and random hexamers. From the immunoSEQ multiplex PCR reads, TCRdb called clonotypes with MiXCR, one entry per CDR3 protein. Among about 180,000 distinct CDR3 sequences listed, 85% to 95% were seen once. Under recently defined diagnostic criteria, the patients with Susac syndrome qualified as having definite or probable disease.

The chain links TRBV6-2 or TRBV6-3 to TRBJ1-5, with unresolved D. The sequencing sample was made of CD4+ T cells from PBMCs. The sequence was collected from a human donor with Susac syndrome. CDR3 nucleotides: TGTGCCAGCAGTTACTCGAGAGGGTCCGGCCAGCCCCAGCATTTT. Protein product: CASSYSRGSGQPQHF.